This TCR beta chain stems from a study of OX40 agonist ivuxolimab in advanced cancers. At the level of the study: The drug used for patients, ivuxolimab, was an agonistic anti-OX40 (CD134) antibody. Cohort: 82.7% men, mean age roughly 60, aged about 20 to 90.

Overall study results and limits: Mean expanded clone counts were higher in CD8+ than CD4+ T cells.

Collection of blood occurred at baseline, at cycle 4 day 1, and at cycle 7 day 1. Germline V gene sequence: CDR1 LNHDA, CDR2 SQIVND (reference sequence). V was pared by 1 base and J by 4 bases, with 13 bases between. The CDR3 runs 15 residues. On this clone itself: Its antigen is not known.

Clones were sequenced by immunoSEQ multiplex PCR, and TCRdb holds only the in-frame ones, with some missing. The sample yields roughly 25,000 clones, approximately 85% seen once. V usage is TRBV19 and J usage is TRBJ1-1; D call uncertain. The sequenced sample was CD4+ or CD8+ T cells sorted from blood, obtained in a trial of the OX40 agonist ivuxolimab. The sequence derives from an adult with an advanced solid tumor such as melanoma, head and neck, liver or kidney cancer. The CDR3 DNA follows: TGTGCCAGTAGTATAGCGGCCAGTCTTGGCACTGAAGCTTTCTTT. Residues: CASSIAASLGTEAFF.